This T cell receptor (beta chain) was identified during a study of multiple sclerosis patients with progressive multifocal leukoencephalopathy. The sample's time point: approximately 12 months of natalizumab therapy. Clones were read by immunoSEQ multiplex PCR, and TCRdb kept only the in-frame ones, dropping some. The sample yields 25,000 or so clones, 80% to 95% seen once. The CDR3 consists of 14 residues. The V gene lost 4 bases and the J gene lost 3 bases, with 13 bases spanning the gap. The germline V gene encodes CDR1 SGHRS and CDR2 YFSETQ. The sequence was collected from a man aged 30-40 years with multiple sclerosis. The sample consisted of PBMCs, taken from a patient treated with natalizumab. V and J are TRBV5-1 and TRBJ1-2; D not certain. CDR3 residues: CASSLLTADYGYTF. The CDR3 DNA reads as TGCGCCAGCAGCCTACTGACGGCAGACTATGGCTACACCTTC.